Following are 17 T cell receptor beta chains from one sample sequenced in a study of OX40 agonist ivuxolimab in advanced cancers. Method: immunoSEQ multiplex PCR; TCRdb's copy keeps in-frame clones and lacks some. This sample has 55,000 to 70,000 clones, with about four fifths found just once. This sample comprised CD4+ or CD8+ T cells sorted from blood, obtained in a trial of the OX40 agonist ivuxolimab. The receptors were gathered from an adult with an advanced solid tumor such as melanoma, head and neck, liver or kidney cancer.

This chain uses TRBV19 with TRBJ1-5, with a tentative D call TRBD1 (6 bases). V was clipped by 10 bases and J by 5 bases, with 18 bases between them. This CDR3 contains 14 residues. Germline-derived CDR1 and CDR2 are LNHDA and SQIVND (reference sequence). In nucleotides, the CDR3 is TGTGCCACTAGGAGAGAGGGGGGAGATCAGCCCCAGCATTTT. Translation: CATRREGGDQPQHF.

This chain uses TRBV18 with TRBJ2-1; D unclear. CDR3 length: 13 residues. V lost 2 bases and J lost 7, with 9 bases in between. Per germline, CDR1 KGHSH and CDR2 LQKENI. CDR3 sequence (DNA): TGTGCCAGCTCACCAGGCGCGAGGAATGAGCAGTTCTTC. Amino acid sequence: CASSPGARNEQFF.

The chain carries TRBV7-8 and TRBJ2-5; D uncertain. CDR1 and CDR2 (germline): SGHVS, FQNEAQ. The CDR3 runs 14 residues. With 1 base removed from V and 4 bases from J, the gap between germline ends came to 10 bases. CDR3: CASSLEANRETQYF. The CDR3 DNA follows: TGTGCCAGCAGCTTAGAAGCAAATCGAGAGACCCAGTACTTC.

The chain recombines TRBV20-1 with TRBJ1-4; D unresolved. V was pared by 0 bases and J by 5 bases, with 1 base between. Looked up from germline, CDR1 is DFQATT and CDR2 is SNEGSKA (reference sequence). The CDR3 spans 11 residues. The CDR3 sequence: CSARENEKLFF. The CDR3 DNA is TGCAGTGCTAGAGAAAATGAAAAACTGTTTTTT.

The chain has TRBV4-1 and TRBJ2-3; D is perhaps TRBD1 (7 bases). The CDR3 is 17 amino acids. The V and J ends lost 1 base and 5 bases respectively, with 19 bases between them. Germline-derived CDR1 and CDR2 are MGHRA and YSYEKL. The CDR3 loop reads CASSQGRGPSTGDTQYF. CDR3 bases: TGCGCCAGCAGCCAAGGGAGGGGGCCTTCCACAGGAGATACGCAGTATTTT.

The rearrangement joins TRBV10-3 to TRBJ2-1; D is perhaps TRBD2 (5 bases). The V end lost 4 bases, the J end lost 5 bases, and 21 bases lay between the germline ends. In germline, CDR1 is ENHRY, CDR2 SYGVKD. The CDR3 is 17 residues long. This CDR3 reads CAISGRLDLSRDNEQFF. CDR3 nucleotide sequence: TGTGCCATCAGTGGCCGACTCGATCTTTCGCGGGACAATGAGCAGTTCTTC.

This clone was observed a single time. The rearrangement links TRBV2 to TRBJ1-6; 7 positions match TRBD1. The V and J ends lost 7 bases and 6 bases, in that order; junction bases with no gene match: 9. The CDR3 contains 15 residues. Per the germline V gene, CDR1 is SNHLY and CDR2 is FYNNEI. CDR3 region: CASTRVGQFNSPLHF. The CDR3 DNA follows: TGTGCCAGCACCCGAGTGGGACAGTTTAATTCACCCCTCCACTTT.

The genes are TRBV14 and TRBJ1-4; 9 bases line up with TRBD1. CDR1 and CDR2 from the germline V gene are SGHDN and FVKESK. This CDR3 has 17 residues. Germline trimming cut 0 bases from V and 4 bases from J; bases unmatched to any gene: 6. CDR3 protein: CASSQDLRTGDNEKLFF. DNA of the CDR3: TGTGCCAGCAGCCAAGACCTACGGACAGGGGATAATGAAAAACTGTTTTTT. The full variable domain, in which reference TRBV14 and TRBJ1-4 provide the parts outside the CDR3, is EAGVTQFPSHSVIEKGQTVTLRCDPISGHDNLYWYRRVMGKEIKFLLHFVKESKQDESGMPNNRFLAERTGGTYSTLKVQPAELEDSGVYFCASSQDLRTGDNEKLFFGSGTQLSVL.

This clone has more than one count but fewer than ten. This sequence joins TRBV19 and TRBJ1-2; D is uncertain. Germline V gives CDR1 LNHDA, CDR2 SQIVND (reference sequence). This CDR3 contains 12 residues. V was clipped by 4 bases and J by 7 bases, with 10 bases between them. In DNA form, the CDR3 reads TGTGCCAGTAGTACCCGAGGTTTTGGCTACACCTTC. Protein: CASSTRGFGYTF.

In its sample, this clone was seen a few times. The chain is built from TRBV5-1 and TRBJ1-1, with D tentatively TRBD1 (6 bases). V was clipped by 2 bases and J by 10 bases, with 18 bases between them. There are 14 residues in the CDR3. Per the germline V gene, CDR1 is SGHRS and CDR2 is YFSETQ. CDR3 sequence reads: CASSFELSGEAAFF. The CDR3 region has the DNA TGCGCCAGCAGCTTTGAATTGTCAGGGGAGGCAGCTTTCTTT.

The rearrangement uses TRBV28 and TRBJ2-1; 9 positions match TRBD2. The V gene's germline CDR1 is MDHEN and CDR2 SYDVKM. The CDR3 is 16 residues long. The ends lost 4 bases at V and 6 bases at J; junction bases unmatched: 10. CDR3 in amino acids: CASSSGLAMIPNEQFF. Written as DNA, the CDR3 is TGTGCCAGCAGTTCAGGACTAGCGATGATTCCCAATGAGCAGTTCTTC.

The genes are TRBV27 and TRBJ1-5; 9 bases fit TRBD1. Trimming removed 6 bases from V and 0 bases from J; junction bases left unmatched: 6. The CDR3 is made up of 16 amino acids. Germline lookup yields CDR1 MNHEY and CDR2 SMNVEV (reference sequence). As DNA, the CDR3 is TGTGCCAGCAGATGGACAGGGGACTATAGCAATCAGCCCCAGCATTTT. This codes for CASRWTGDYSNQPQHF.

The chain is built from TRBV6-1 and TRBJ2-1; 11 bases align to TRBD2. The CDR3 has 15 residues. V dropped 3 bases and J dropped 8; count of bases not matched to a gene: 6. The germline gives CDR1 MNHNS, CDR2 SASEGT. In DNA, the CDR3 is TGTGCCAGCAGTGAGGATAGCGGGGGGGCGGATGAGCAGTTCTTC. Translating gives CASSEDSGGADEQFF.

The chain has TRBV11-2 and TRBJ1-4; 9 positions match TRBD1. J gave up 8 bases and V 3 bases, and 7 bases lay outside the gene matches. The length of the CDR3 is 15 residues. Germline values: CDR1 SGHAT, CDR2 FQNNGV. CDR3 loop: CASSLLGTGNEKLFF. The CDR3 DNA follows: TGTGCCAGCAGCTTGCTCGGGACAGGGAACGAAAAACTGTTTTTT.

CDR3 in DNA: TGCGCCAGCAGCCCTTTTGAGACAGGGGAGTATGGCTACACCTTC. It yields the protein CASSPFETGEYGYTF. V is TRBV4-1 and J is TRBJ1-2, with TRBD1 matching 8 bases. CDR1 is MGHRA and CDR2 is YSYEKL in the germline V gene. With V trimmed by 4 bases and J by 5 bases, 9 bases remained unmatched. This CDR3 spans 15 amino acids.

The V gene is TRBV6-5, the J gene TRBJ2-7; 11 nucleotides match TRBD1. Germline CDR1 and CDR2: MNHEY and SVGAGI. Unmatched junction bases numbered 5, after V lost 0 bases and J lost 7 bases. The CDR3 has 15 residues. The CDR3 region has the DNA TGTGCCAGCAGTTACTCCCCCGGGACAGGGGGGGAGCAGTACTTC. It encodes CASSYSPGTGGEQYF.

V gene TRBV5-1 combines with J gene TRBJ2-3; D perhaps matches TRBD1 (6 bases). Trimming cost V 0 bases and J 3 bases, with 17 bases left between them. This CDR3 contains 17 residues. Per the germline V gene, CDR1 is SGHRS and CDR2 is YFSETQ. The DNA for the CDR3 is TGCGCCAGCAGCTTGGGTCTAGCAGGGGCTAAGACAGATACGCAGTATTTT. Its protein product is CASSLGLAGAKTDTQYF.